Each of the 23 T cell receptor beta chains below was sequenced from the same sample in a study of T cells in Graves' hyperthyroidism and ophthalmopathy. Amplification of TCR beta CDR3 regions used RNA as the template. When the TCR CDR3 underwent first-round RT-PCR, the HTBI primer set was used. MiXCR, applied by TCRdb to the multiplex PCR reads, yields one record per CDR3 protein. The sample yields under 400,000 distinct CDR3 sequences, roughly 13% seen once. Source material: blood. The receptor source for this set is a woman aged 55-75 years with Graves' hyperthyroidism.

In its sample, this clonotype was seen many times. V is TRBV6-1 and J is TRBJ2-7, with a tentative D call TRBD2 (6 bases). With 6 bases removed from V and 5 bases from J, the gap between germline ends came to 17 bases. Germline CDR1 and CDR2: MNHNS and SASEGT. This CDR3 contains 14 residues. CDR3 DNA sequence: TGTGCCAGCAGGGGTGGAGGGCTGTTCGACGAGCAGTACTTC. Encoded protein: CASRGGGLFDEQYF.

In its sample, this clonotype was seen many times. The chain couples TRBV20-1 to TRBJ2-7; 10 nucleotides align to TRBD1. The germline gives CDR1 DFQATT, CDR2 SNEGSKA (reference sequence). The CDR3 length is 16 residues. Trimming removed 2 bases from V and 7 bases from J; junction bases left unmatched: 14. This CDR3 is CSARRTPDRGHGEQYF. The CDR3 region has the DNA TGCAGTGCTAGACGCACCCCAGACAGGGGGCATGGGGAGCAGTACTTC.

With regard to this clonotype: With a much larger clone just one base away, this may be a read error. The chain employs TRBV5-4 and TRBJ2-7, with 10 bases fitting TRBD1. This CDR3 has 14 residues. V gave up 4 bases and J gave up 3 bases; unmatched junction bases: 4. The germline gives CDR1 SGHNT, CDR2 YYREEE (reference sequence). The DNA of the CDR3 is TGTGCCAGCAGCGGGACAGGGGACCGCTACGAGCAGTACTTC. Translated, it gives CASSGTGDRYEQYF. Combining the CDR3 with reference TRBV5-4 and TRBJ2-7 gives the whole variable domain ETGVTQSPTHLIKTRGQQVTLRCSSQSGHNTVSWYQQALGQGPQFIFQYYREEENGRGNFPPRFSGLQFPNYSSELNVNALELDDSALYLCASSGTGDRYEQYFGPGTRLTVT.

Of note for this clonotype: A much larger clone lies one base from this, so it may be a read error. This is likely a read error, given that the CDR3 carries no conserved phenylalanine or tryptophan at its end. The chain links TRBV30 to TRBJ2-3, with unresolved D. CDR3 length equals 12 residues. Germline CDR1 reads GTSNPN; CDR2 reads SVGIG (reference sequence). Deletions cut 2 bases from V and 5 bases from J, with 8 bases between. CDR3 bases: TGTGCCTGGAGTCTTATCCGAGATACGCAGTATCTT. It translates to CAWSLIRDTQYL.

This clonotype was observed at least ten times. The J gene is TRBJ1-2, the V gene TRBV5-1, with D possibly TRBD1 on 5 matching bases. Germline values: CDR1 SGHRS, CDR2 YFSETQ. The V and J ends lost 0 bases and 3 bases respectively, with 9 bases between them. CDR3 length: 14 amino acids. The CDR3 reads CASSLGDRYYGYTF. DNA for the CDR3: TGCGCCAGCAGCTTGGGTGACAGATACTATGGCTACACCTTC.

This chain links TRBV30 with TRBJ1-5; D gene unclear. From germline, CDR1 is GTSNPN and CDR2 SVGIG (reference sequence). Trimming pared 5 bases from V and 6 bases from J, leaving 14 bases between. This CDR3 is built from 13 residues. The CDR3 spells CAWGQRVGQPQHF. The CDR3 DNA reads as TGTGCCTGGGGGCAGAGGGTGGGTCAGCCCCAGCATTTT.

This chain connects TRBV6-5 to TRBJ2-7; D uncertain. Germline lookup yields CDR1 MNHEY and CDR2 SVGAGI. The V end was cut by 1 base, the J end by 1 base, with 5 bases between. The CDR3 length is 13 residues. The CDR3, as DNA: TGTGCCAGCAGTTACTATAAATCCTACGAGCAGTACTTC. Amino acid sequence: CASSYYKSYEQYF.

This clonotype showed up many times. The chain employs TRBV10-2 and TRBJ2-7; TRBD2 matches at 9 bases. The CDR3 loop spans 14 amino acids. Trimming cost V 6 bases and J 4 bases; bases outside gene matches: 7. Per the germline V gene, CDR1 is WSHSY and CDR2 is SAAADI. CDR3 region: CASRGLAGIYEQYF. CDR3 sequence (DNA): TGCGCCAGCAGGGGCCTAGCGGGAATATACGAGCAGTACTTC.

As concerns this clonotype: One junction end does not reproduce the germline sequence, and a read error may be involved. The chain is built from TRBV10-3 and TRBJ1-1, with no clear D. This CDR3 has 11 residues. CDR1 ENHRY and CDR2 SYGVKD come from the germline V gene. The CDR3 coding sequence is TGTGCCATCCTCGCGAACAGTGAAGCTTTCTTT. Translating gives CAILANSEAFF.

This clonotype was seen ten or more times. The chain carries TRBV2 and TRBJ2-1; the D gene could be TRBD1 or TRBD2 (5 bases each). Germline-derived CDR1 and CDR2 are SNHLY and FYNNEI. The CDR3 sequence is 17 residues long. The V end lost 1 base, the J end lost 3 bases, and 16 bases lay between the germline ends. The CDR3 coding sequence is TGTGCCAGCAGTGAAGGGCCGAGGAGCGGACACTACAATGAGCAGTTCTTC. Protein sequence: CASSEGPRSGHYNEQFF.

This clonotype was seen at least ten times. This chain links TRBV27 with TRBJ2-3; 12 nucleotides agree with TRBD2. The trim removed 5 bases at V and 5 bases at J, leaving 14 bases unmatched. Looked up from germline, CDR1 is MNHEY and CDR2 is SMNVEV (reference sequence). This CDR3 comprises 18 residues. CDR3 DNA sequence: TGTGCCAGCAGTCCAAGGCCTAGCGGGAGGGCCGGGGGAGATACGCAGTATTTT. It translates to CASSPRPSGRAGGDTQYF.

This clonotype appeared many times. This chain connects TRBV20-1 to TRBJ2-7, with D possibly matching TRBD1 (6 bases). The CDR3 extends over 14 amino acids. V dropped 3 bases and J dropped 2 bases, with 14 bases sitting between them. CDR1 DFQATT and CDR2 SNEGSKA come from the germline V gene (reference sequence). DNA of the CDR3: TGCAGTGCTAGTGGTTGGACAGACGCCTACGAGCAGTACTTC. Translated, it gives CSASGWTDAYEQYF.

The table lists this clonotype with a few counts. A much more abundant neighbour one base away suggests this may be a read error. J is TRBJ2-7 and V is TRBV6-2 or TRBV6-3, with D perhaps TRBD1 (7 bases). Looked up from germline, CDR1 is MNHEY and CDR2 is SVGEGT. V was shortened by 0 bases and J by 0 bases, with 12 bases between the two germline ends. CDR3 size: 16 residues. CDR3 amino acids: CASSYSGRTGSYEQYF. CDR3 nucleotides: TGTGCCAGCAGTTACTCGGGGAGGACAGGCTCCTACGAGCAGTACTTC.

At least ten counts were recorded for this clonotype. The V and J genes are TRBV12-3 or TRBV12-4 and TRBJ2-7; 10 nucleotides align to TRBD1. V dropped 3 bases and J dropped 9; count of bases not matched to a gene: 5. This CDR3 region has 13 residues. This CDR3 reads CASSLDRGMVQYF. CDR3 in DNA: TGTGCCAGCAGTTTGGACAGGGGGATGGTGCAGTACTTC.

The chain has TRBV4-2 and TRBJ2-1; 12 positions match TRBD2. This CDR3 region has 17 residues. Germline V gives CDR1 LGHNA, CDR2 YNFKEQ. The ends lost 3 bases at V and 7 bases at J; junction bases unmatched: 10. CDR3 protein: CASSHGGLAGKGNEQFF. CDR3 nucleotides: TGTGCCAGCAGCCACGGTGGACTAGCGGGGAAGGGTAATGAGCAGTTCTTC.

This clonotype was detected ten times or more. V usage is TRBV7-9 and J usage is TRBJ1-1; D possibly corresponds to TRBD1 (5 bases). Trimming pared 1 base from V and 4 bases from J, leaving 10 bases between. CDR3 length: 14 residues. Germline V gives CDR1 SEHNR, CDR2 FQNEAQ (reference sequence). DNA of the CDR3: TGTGCCAGCAGCTTAGGACAGAGTTTCACTGAAGCTTTCTTT. Its protein is CASSLGQSFTEAFF.

This clonotype has a count of ten or more. The chain combines TRBV7-8 with TRBJ2-7; D might be TRBD2 (5 bases). The CDR3 is 14 residues long. V was cut by 2 bases and J by 2 bases, with 10 bases left in between. Germline V gene sequence: CDR1 SGHVS, CDR2 FQNEAQ. CDR3 sequence: CASSLMGAPYEQYF. The CDR3 DNA reads TGTGCCAGCAGCTTAATGGGAGCCCCCTACGAGCAGTACTTC.

The CDR3 reads CASSDGVEQYF. In DNA form, the CDR3 reads TGTGCCAGCAGTGATGGCGTCGAGCAGTACTTC. V and J are TRBV6-1 and TRBJ2-7; no clear D gene. Germline V gene lookup returns CDR1 MNHNS and CDR2 SASEGT. The CDR3 runs to 11 residues. The V gene lost 3 bases and the J gene lost 6 bases, with 6 bases spanning the gap.

This clonotype was picked up many times. The J gene is TRBJ2-7, the V gene TRBV2; the match to TRBD2 covers 8 bases. The length of the CDR3 is 13 residues. V lost 10 bases to trimming and J lost 3 bases; unmatched junction nucleotides: 8. CDR1 and CDR2 from the germline V gene are SNHLY and FYNNEI. The CDR3 DNA sequence: TGTGCCAAACCGGGACTAGACCTCTACGAGCAGTACTTC. Translating it yields CAKPGLDLYEQYF.

This clonotype occurred many times. The chain couples TRBV20-1 to TRBJ2-3, with 7 bases aligning to TRBD2. Losses at the gene ends were 3 bases for V and 2 bases for J; bases not matched to a gene: 14. Germline assignment: CDR1 DFQATT and CDR2 SNEGSKA (reference sequence). The CDR3 is 17 residues long. The chain's CDR3 is CSASALAGLAPTDTQYF. CDR3 nucleotides: TGCAGTGCTAGCGCCTTAGCGGGCCTAGCCCCCACAGATACGCAGTATTTT.

This clonotype was observed a handful of times. CDR3 protein: CATSPPGLSNIQYF. The CDR3 DNA sequence: TGTGCCACCAGTCCTCCTGGACTATCAAACATTCAGTACTTC. The chain uses TRBV24-1 and TRBJ2-4; possibly TRBD2 for D (6 bases). CDR3 length equals 14 residues. The V end was cut by 6 bases, the J end by 6 bases, with 14 bases between. Germline V gene sequence: CDR1 KGHDR, CDR2 SFDVKD.

This clonotype was counted many times. The rearrangement uses TRBV9 and TRBJ2-5, with D perhaps TRBD1 or TRBD2 (7 bases each). This CDR3 comprises 15 residues. Germline V gene sequence: CDR1 SGDLS, CDR2 YYNGEE. V gave up 7 bases and J gave up 1 base, with 17 bases separating them. The CDR3 sequence is CASGRGGGSQETQYF. The CDR3, as DNA: TGTGCCAGCGGACGAGGGGGCGGGAGCCAAGAGACCCAGTACTTC.

This clonotype was recorded many times. This chain joins TRBV7-2 and TRBJ1-2; tentative D call: TRBD1 (6 bases). The CDR3 spans 14 residues. Between the trimmed V and J ends, which lost 1 base and 6 bases, there was a span of 12 bases. Germline V gene data show CDR1 as SGHTA and CDR2 as FQGNSA. DNA of the CDR3: TGTGCCAGCAGCTTAGTTGGGGGGCAGGATGGCTACACCTTC. It is translated as CASSLVGGQDGYTF.